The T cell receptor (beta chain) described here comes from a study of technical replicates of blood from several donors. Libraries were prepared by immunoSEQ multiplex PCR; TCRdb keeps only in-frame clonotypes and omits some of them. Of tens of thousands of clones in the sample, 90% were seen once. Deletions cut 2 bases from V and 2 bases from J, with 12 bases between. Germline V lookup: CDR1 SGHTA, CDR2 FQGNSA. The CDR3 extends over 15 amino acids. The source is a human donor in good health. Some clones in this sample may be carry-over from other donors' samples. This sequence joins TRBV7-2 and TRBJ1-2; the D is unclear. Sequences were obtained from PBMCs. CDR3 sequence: CASSLLGSLNYGYTF. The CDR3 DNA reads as TGTGCCAGCAGCTTACTTGGGAGCTTAAACTATGGCTACACCTTC. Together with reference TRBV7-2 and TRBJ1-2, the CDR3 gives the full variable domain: GAGVSQSPSNKVTEKGKDVELRCDPISGHTALYWYRQSLGQGLEFLIYFQGNSAPDKSGLPSDRFSAERTGGSVSTLTIQRTQQEDSAVYLCASSLLGSLNYGYTFGSGTRLTVV.